These 23 T cell receptor beta chains share one sample of origin, sequenced in a study of blood T cell repertoires in COVID-19. This table comes from immunoSEQ multiplex PCR, and its TCRdb copy is limited to in-frame clones, with some not included. The top ten hold around 2.3% of the sample, which has 190,000 or so clones, approximately 86% seen once. Sequencing was carried out using PBMCs or T cells enriched from blood (not recorded which). The source is a woman aged 25 to 39 who had recovered from COVID-19.

This chain connects TRBV7-3 to TRBJ2-7, with 9 nucleotides matching TRBD2. Germline lookup yields CDR1 SGHTA and CDR2 FQGTGA. There are 13 residues in the CDR3. The V and J ends lost 5 bases and 6 bases, in that order; junction bases with no gene match: 5. The CDR3 nucleotides read TGTGCCAGCAGCCCTAGCGGGAATGCCGAGCAGTACTTC. This gives the protein CASSPSGNAEQYF.

V and J are TRBV7-3 and TRBJ1-6; possibly TRBD1 for D (6 bases). CDR1 and CDR2 (germline): SGHTA, FQGTGA. Trimming pared 0 bases from V and 7 bases from J, leaving 16 bases between. The CDR3 contains 17 residues. Written as DNA, the CDR3 is TGTGCCAGCAGCTTAACCCCCAACAGGGCGAGGAATTCACCCCTCCACTTT. As protein: CASSLTPNRARNSPLHF. The full variable domain, rest sourced from reference TRBV7-3 and TRBJ1-6, is GAGVSQTPSNKVTEKGKYVELRCDPISGHTALYWYRQSLGQGPEFLIYFQGTGAADDSGLPNDRFFAVRPEGSVSTLKIQRTERGDSAVYLCASSLTPNRARNSPLHFGNGTRLTVT.

This clone was found once. This chain connects TRBV9 to TRBJ2-7, with D possibly TRBD2 on 5 matching bases. The length of the CDR3 is 14 residues. CDR1 and CDR2 from the germline V gene are SGDLS and YYNGEE. With 2 bases removed from V and 2 bases from J, the gap between germline ends came to 11 bases. The CDR3 is CASSVDEGTYEQYF. CDR3 DNA: TGTGCCAGCAGCGTCGACGAGGGTACCTACGAGCAGTACTTC.

V is TRBV7-2 and J is TRBJ2-3, with D perhaps matching TRBD1 (7 bases). The CDR3 runs to 17 residues. Trimming left V 5 bases short and J 4 bases short, with 22 bases between. Germline assignment: CDR1 SGHTA and CDR2 FQGNSA. The CDR3 DNA reads TGTGCCAGCAGCCCACGCGGGACAGCCGGGTCCCCAGATACGCAGTATTTT. Protein sequence: CASSPRGTAGSPDTQYF.

The count of this clone is one. The chain couples TRBV12-5 to TRBJ1-2; 7 positions agree with TRBD1. CDR1 LGHNT and CDR2 FRNRAP come from the germline V gene. This CDR3 has 14 residues. J was trimmed by 6 bases and V by 1 base; bases with no gene match: 5. In DNA form, the CDR3 reads TGTGCTAGTGGTTTGGATCTTGACAGGGATGGCTACACCTTC. Encoded protein: CASGLDLDRDGYTF.

V and J are TRBV19 and TRBJ1-2, with D possibly being TRBD1 (5 bases). V dropped 4 bases and J dropped 8 bases, with 11 bases sitting between them. The CDR3 covers 12 residues. Germline CDR1 and CDR2: LNHDA and SQIVND (reference sequence). CDR3 sequence: CASSTGGVGYTF. DNA of the CDR3: TGTGCCAGTAGTACGGGAGGGGTCGGCTACACCTTC. Supplemented by reference TRBV19 and TRBJ1-2, the full variable domain reads DGGITQSPKYLFRKEGQNVTLSCEQNLNHDAMYWYRQDPGQGLRLIYYSQIVNDFQKGDIAEGYSVSREKKESFPLTVTSAQKNPTAFYLCASSTGGVGYTFGSGTRLTVV.

The chain couples TRBV23-1 to TRBJ1-6, with 8 bases that match TRBD1. TRBV23-1 is assigned to the ORF class and has an uncertain function. The CDR3 loop spans 17 amino acids. Trimming at V came to 9 bases and at J to 0 bases, leaving 10 bases not matched to a gene. For the CDR3, the DNA is TGCGCCAGGGACAGGGACGTCGAGCACTCCTATAATTCACCCCTCCACTTT. It specifies CARDRDVEHSYNSPLHF.

V gene TRBV2 combines with J gene TRBJ2-1, with TRBD1 matching 7 bases. The CDR3 extends over 14 amino acids. Germline-derived CDR1 and CDR2 are SNHLY and FYNNEI. V was clipped by 6 bases and J by 6 bases; unmatched bases: 8. The CDR3 reads CASRIQGTPNEQFF. The CDR3 DNA sequence: TGTGCCAGCAGGATACAGGGGACCCCCAATGAGCAGTTCTTC.

The chain carries TRBV28 and TRBJ2-5, with 11 bases that match TRBD2. The V gene end was trimmed by 3 bases and the J gene end by 7 bases; junction bases not matched to a gene: 4. The germline V gene has CDR1 MDHEN and CDR2 SYDVKM. This CDR3 has 14 residues. CDR3 loop: CASSFSGRAGTQYF. The CDR3 bases are TGTGCCAGCAGTTTTAGCGGGAGGGCGGGGACCCAGTACTTC.

The CDR3 sequence is CASSPTESNQPQHF. DNA for the CDR3: TGTGCCAGCAGTCCGACAGAAAGCAATCAGCCCCAGCATTTT. The chain combines TRBV6-2 or TRBV6-3 with TRBJ1-5; tentative D call: TRBD1 (5 bases). This CDR3 has 14 residues. The V end was cut by 5 bases, the J end by 1 base, with 9 bases between. Germline V gives CDR1 MNHEY, CDR2 SVGEGT.

The chain recombines TRBV6-5 with TRBJ2-7; tentative D call: TRBD1 (5 bases). The germline V and J ends were trimmed by 0 bases and 7 bases, with 13 bases remaining between them. The germline V gene encodes CDR1 MNHEY and CDR2 SVGAGI. This CDR3 is built from 14 residues. CDR3 region: CASSYSFQGGEQYF. CDR3 sequence (DNA): TGTGCCAGCAGTTACTCTTTTCAGGGTGGGGAGCAGTACTTC.

This clone was seen just once. This chain links TRBV5-4 with TRBJ2-2; D is possibly TRBD2 (5 bases). Trimming removed 0 bases from V and 3 bases from J, with 9 bases in between. This CDR3 region has 15 residues. Germline loops: CDR1 SGHNT, CDR2 YYREEE (reference sequence). CDR3 region: CASSLAVRDTGELFF. The CDR3 DNA sequence: TGTGCCAGCAGCTTGGCCGTGCGGGACACCGGGGAGCTGTTTTTT.

The CDR3 is CASSYLSGRDTQYF. CDR3 DNA: TGTGCCAGCAGCTACCTGAGCGGACGAGATACGCAGTATTTT. The J gene is TRBJ2-3, the V gene TRBV5-6; D may be TRBD2 (5 bases). The CDR3 totals 14 residues. Germline values: CDR1 SGHDT, CDR2 YYEEEE. V gave up 3 bases and J gave up 5 bases, with 13 bases separating them.

The gene calls are TRBV9 and TRBJ2-2, with 7 nucleotides matching TRBD2. Germline V gene sequence: CDR1 SGDLS, CDR2 YYNGEE. V dropped 2 bases and J dropped 6; count of bases not matched to a gene: 1. The CDR3 is made up of 13 amino acids. CDR3 DNA: TGTGCCAGCAGCGTGGGAGGGGCCGGGGAGCTGTTTTTT. Translation: CASSVGGAGELFF.

The chain links TRBV27 to TRBJ2-1, with 10 bases aligning to TRBD1. Losses at the gene ends were 2 bases for V and 6 bases for J; bases not matched to a gene: 4. The CDR3 length is 15 residues. Germline CDR1 and CDR2: MNHEY and SMNVEV (reference sequence). CDR3 sequence (DNA): TGTGCCAGCAGTTTAGTGGGACAGGGGCCCAATGAGCAGTTCTTC. The encoded protein is CASSLVGQGPNEQFF.

The rearrangement joins TRBV15 to TRBJ1-5; a possible D gene is TRBD1 (5 bases). V shed 0 bases and J shed 1 base, with 13 bases lying between them. The CDR3 has 17 amino acids. CDR1 and CDR2 (germline): LNHNV, YYDKDF (reference sequence). CDR3 amino acids: CATSRDLGGWSNQPQHF. The CDR3 nucleotides read TGTGCCACCAGCAGAGATTTGGGGGGATGGAGCAATCAGCCCCAGCATTTT.

This CDR3 is CASSQSGVNQPQHF. The CDR3, as DNA: TGTGCCAGCAGCCAATCAGGGGTTAATCAGCCCCAGCATTTT. The chain carries TRBV16 and TRBJ1-5; tentative D call: TRBD1 (5 bases). The CDR3 runs 14 residues. Trimming removed 0 bases from V and 4 bases from J, with 7 bases in between. CDR1 is KGHSY and CDR2 is FQNENV in the germline V gene.

This clone came up a few times. The J gene is TRBJ2-1, the V gene TRBV7-3; tentatively, D is TRBD2 (6 bases). Germline V gives CDR1 SGHTA, CDR2 FQGTGA. The CDR3 totals 13 residues. The V end lost 2 bases, the J end lost 7 bases, and 9 bases lay between the germline ends. CDR3 nucleotides: TGTGCCAGCAGCTTATCGGGGGAGAATGAGCAGTTCTTC. This sequence encodes CASSLSGENEQFF. The full variable domain, with the rest looked up from reference TRBV7-3 and TRBJ2-1, is GAGVSQTPSNKVTEKGKYVELRCDPISGHTALYWYRQSLGQGPEFLIYFQGTGAADDSGLPNDRFFAVRPEGSVSTLKIQRTERGDSAVYLCASSLSGENEQFFGPGTRLTVL.

This rearrangement joins TRBV6-5 to TRBJ1-2; D possibly corresponds to TRBD1 (6 bases). Between the trimmed V and J ends, which lost 6 bases and 1 base, there was a span of 15 bases. The V gene's germline CDR1 is MNHEY and CDR2 SVGAGI. The CDR3 is made up of 15 amino acids. CDR3 amino acids: CASRKTGLINYGYTF. CDR3 sequence (DNA): TGTGCCAGCAGAAAAACAGGGCTCATTAACTATGGCTACACCTTC.

The count of this clone is one. V and J are TRBV11-1 and TRBJ1-1; possibly TRBD1 for D (5 bases). CDR3 length: 13 residues. V lost 3 bases and J 5 bases, leaving 10 bases between the germline ends. Germline V gene data show CDR1 as SGHAT and CDR2 as FQDESV (reference sequence). CDR3 region: CASSFRVGTEAFF. CDR3 coding DNA: TGTGCCAGCAGCTTCAGGGTGGGGACTGAAGCTTTCTTT. The full variable domain, rest sourced from reference TRBV11-1 and TRBJ1-1, is EAEVAQSPRYKITEKSQAVAFWCDPISGHATLYWYRQILGQGPELLVQFQDESVVDDSQLPKDRFSAERLKGVDSTLKIQPAELGDSAMYLCASSFRVGTEAFFGQGTRLTVV.

This chain connects TRBV11-1 to TRBJ1-1; 9 bases line up with TRBD1. The CDR3 sequence is 15 residues long. Germline V gene data show CDR1 as SGHAT and CDR2 as FQDESV (reference sequence). V shed 5 bases and J 0 bases; nucleotides not matched to a gene: 4. The CDR3 spells CASSRQGGMNTEAFF. CDR3 sequence (DNA): TGTGCCAGCAGCCGACAGGGGGGGATGAACACTGAAGCTTTCTTT.

This CDR3 is CASSPNRGPGELFF. CDR3 in DNA: TGTGCCAGCAGCCCCAACAGGGGGCCCGGGGAGCTGTTTTTT. J is TRBJ2-2 and V is TRBV3-1 (or the pseudogene TRBV3-2); 9 bases fit TRBD1. The V gene's germline CDR1 is LGHDT and CDR2 YNNKEL (reference sequence). Trimming cost V 4 bases and J 6 bases; bases outside gene matches: 3. The CDR3 runs to 14 residues.

The CDR3 reads CASSPRVLTEAFF. For the CDR3, the DNA is TGTGCCAGCAGCCCCAGGGTACTCACTGAAGCTTTCTTT. The chain carries TRBV7-3 and TRBJ1-1; TRBD1 is a possible D gene (5 bases). The CDR3 contains 13 residues. Trimming cost V 5 bases and J 4 bases, with 11 bases left between them. Per germline, CDR1 SGHTA and CDR2 FQGTGA.